The T cell receptor beta chain described here comes from a study of OX40 agonist ivuxolimab in advanced cancers. Study in general: Patients were treated with ivuxolimab, an agonistic anti-OX40 (CD134) antibody. Study-wide points: More expanded clones were found, on average, in CD8+ than in CD4+ T cells.

Germline CDR1 MNHEY, CDR2 SMNVEV (reference sequence). The CDR3 extends over 14 amino acids. Trimming took off 7 bases at V and 4 bases at J, with 17 bases between the two ends. Sequenced by immunoSEQ multiplex PCR; TCRdb stores in-frame clones only, minus some. Of approximately 65,000 clones in the sample, 80% to 90% were seen once. Details on this clone: No antigen is known for it.

Samples were taken at baseline and on day 1 of cycles 4 and 7. The receptor's source is an adult with an advanced solid tumor such as melanoma, head and neck, liver or kidney cancer. The chain joins TRBV27 to TRBJ2-7, with D possibly called TRBD1 or TRBD2 (5 bases each). Specimen: CD4+ or CD8+ T cells sorted from blood, collected in a trial of the OX40 agonist ivuxolimab. CDR3 sequence: CASIPPGPSYEQYF. CDR3 DNA sequence: TGTGCCAGCATTCCCCCGGGGCCCTCGTACGAGCAGTACTTC.